A single sample is the source of the 30 T cell receptor beta chains below, sequenced in a study of T and B cells in COVID-19 patients (dated by TCRdb to the early 2020s). Sequencer: Illumina MiSeq. Multiplex PCR with BIOMED2 TRB-A/B primer pools was used to amplify TRB rearrangements. TCRdb reprocessed the public reads (quality trimming at Q25 with fastp, clone calling with MiXCR) and kept in-frame beta chains. Rows matching on CDR3 protein sequence are summarized as one entry with the most common DNA and genes. Recorded for this sample are about 22,000 distinct CDR3 sequences; under 30% of them occurred a single time. The top ten clones comprise around 2.8% of the sample. TRB repertoires were amplified using about 250-500 ng of genomic DNA isolated from blood. The sequenced material came from blood. These receptors were collected from a human donor who had recovered from COVID-19.

This clonotype was seen repeatedly, ten times or more. The chain joins TRBV18 to TRBJ2-3; TRBD1 aligns across 7 bases. The germline CDR1 and CDR2 sequences are KGHSH and LQKENI. The CDR3 loop spans 14 amino acids. The V gene end was trimmed by 2 bases and the J gene end by 3 bases; junction bases not matched to a gene: 2. The CDR3 DNA reads TGTGCCAGCTCACCAAGCAGGGGGACAGATACGCAGTATTTT. Translation: CASSPSRGTDTQYF.

By sample share, this clonotype is medium-sized. The rearrangement joins TRBV19 to TRBJ1-1; TRBD1 aligns across 9 bases. The germline V gene has CDR1 LNHDA and CDR2 SQIVND (reference sequence). With V trimmed by 5 bases and J by 10 bases, 5 bases remained unmatched. This CDR3 is 12 amino acids long. The CDR3 is CASSSQGASAFF. CDR3 in DNA: TGTGCCAGTAGTTCACAGGGGGCATCAGCTTTCTTT. Filled out from reference TRBV19 and TRBJ1-1, the complete variable domain reads DGGITQSPKYLFRKEGQNVTLSCEQNLNHDAMYWYRQDPGQGLRLIYYSQIVNDFQKGDIAEGYSVSREKKESFPLTVTSAQKNPTAFYLCASSSQGASAFFGQGTRLTVV.

The chain uses TRBV29-1 and TRBJ2-1, with D possibly being TRBD2 (5 bases). Germline lookup yields CDR1 SQVTM and CDR2 ANQGSEA. V lost 7 bases, J lost 4 bases, and 14 bases lay in between. The CDR3 extends over 13 amino acids. The chain's CDR3 is CSGETNGYNEQFF. In nucleotides, the CDR3 is TGCAGCGGTGAGACTAACGGGTACAATGAGCAGTTCTTC.

The chain links TRBV10-3 to TRBJ2-2, with 11 bases matching TRBD2. The CDR3 has 18 amino acids. Germline values: CDR1 ENHRY, CDR2 SYGVKD. Trimming removed 4 bases from V and 1 base from J; junction bases left unmatched: 8. As DNA, the CDR3 is TGTGCCATCAGTGCGTTACAAGGGACTAGCGGGAACACCGGGGAGCTGTTTTTT. It encodes CAISALQGTSGNTGELFF.

The chain has TRBV20-1 and TRBJ2-5; D unclear. The CDR3 loop spans 13 amino acids. Germline-derived CDR1 and CDR2 are DFQATT and SNEGSKA (reference sequence). Trimming pared 0 bases from V and 2 bases from J, leaving 7 bases between. The CDR3 loop is CSARDPGQETQYF. In DNA, the CDR3 is TGCAGTGCTAGAGACCCCGGGCAAGAGACCCAGTACTTC.

By frequency in the sample, this clonotype is medium-sized (0.01 to 0.1%). V gene TRBV19 combines with J gene TRBJ2-5; 7 bases are shared with TRBD2. This CDR3 is built from 20 residues. Trimming removed 3 bases from V and 1 base from J; junction bases left unmatched: 20. Germline values: CDR1 LNHDA, CDR2 SQIVND (reference sequence). CDR3 loop: CASSMALVKRGDSIQETQYF. In DNA, the CDR3 is TGTGCCAGTAGTATGGCCCTCGTTAAGCGGGGCGATTCCATCCAAGAGACCCAGTACTTC.

The V gene is TRBV5-5, the J gene TRBJ1-3; 9 bases map to TRBD1. V lost 3 bases to trimming and J lost 2 bases; unmatched junction nucleotides: 12. Germline loops: CDR1 SGHKS, CDR2 YYEKEE (reference sequence). The CDR3 loop spans 18 amino acids. The CDR3 sequence is CASSSGTGISLAGNTIYF. The CDR3 nucleotides are TGTGCCAGCAGCTCCGGGACAGGGATTTCTCTTGCTGGAAACACCATATATTTT.

By share of the sample, this clonotype is medium-sized. This chain links TRBV15 with TRBJ2-1; D assignment may be TRBD1 or TRBD2 (5 bases each). CDR3 length: 13 amino acids. Trimming cost V 8 bases and J 6 bases, with 14 bases left between them. Germline assignment: CDR1 LNHNV and CDR2 YYDKDF (reference sequence). The CDR3 here is CATLPQGRNEQFF. DNA of the CDR3: TGTGCCACCTTGCCTCAGGGACGCAATGAGCAGTTCTTC.

This clonotype was seen repeatedly, ten times or more. The V and J genes are TRBV5-5 and TRBJ2-1, with 7 bases matching TRBD1. J gave up 0 bases and V 4 bases, and 4 bases lay outside the gene matches. The CDR3 is made up of 15 amino acids. Germline assignment: CDR1 SGHKS and CDR2 YYEKEE (reference sequence). DNA of the CDR3: TGTGCCAGCAGCGCAGGGGGTAACTCCTACAATGAGCAGTTCTTC. This codes for CASSAGGNSYNEQFF.

For this clonotype: A single base separates this from a much larger clone, so it may be a read error. The CDR3 carries no conserved terminal phenylalanine or tryptophan, so it likely arises from a read error. The gene calls are TRBV19 and TRBJ2-1, with 14 bases lining up with TRBD2. The CDR3 covers 15 residues. V lost 5 bases and J lost 8; bases outside the gene matches: 5. CDR1 and CDR2 (germline): LNHDA, SQIVND (reference sequence). As DNA, the CDR3 is TGTGCCAGTAGTCTGACTAGCGGGAGGGTCCATGAGCAGTTCATC. It codes for CASSLTSGRVHEQFI.

Within the sample, this clonotype is medium-sized (0.01 to 0.1%). The CDR3 region is CASSIGSATGYGQFF. The CDR3 nucleotides are TGTGCCAGTAGTATAGGGTCAGCAACGGGTTATGGGCAGTTCTTC. V and J are TRBV19 and TRBJ2-1, with D unresolved. The V gene lost 1 base and the J gene lost 12 bases, with 19 bases spanning the gap. The CDR3 has 15 residues. CDR1 is LNHDA, CDR2 SQIVND, per germline (reference sequence).

CDR3: CAWNRFGGDGYTF. Written as DNA, the CDR3 is TGTGCCTGGAATCGGTTTGGAGGGGATGGCTACACCTTC. The V gene is TRBV30, the J gene TRBJ1-2, with a tentative D call TRBD1 (5 bases). Trimming pared 4 bases from V and 6 bases from J, leaving 15 bases between. The CDR3 is 13 amino acids. Looked up from germline, CDR1 is GTSNPN and CDR2 is SVGIG (reference sequence).

This clonotype is labeled as medium-sized (0.01 to 0.1%). The V and J genes are TRBV29-1 and TRBJ2-3; the match to TRBD2 covers 8 bases. CDR3 length: 13 amino acids. The V and J ends lost 6 bases and 2 bases, in that order; junction bases with no gene match: 4. Germline V gives CDR1 SQVTM, CDR2 ANQGSEA. The CDR3 nucleotides are TGCAGCGTCCGAGCGGGGGCCACAGATACGCAGTATTTT. Amino acids: CSVRAGATDTQYF.

Concerning this clonotype itself: This sequence may be a read error, since a much larger clone differs from it by one base. This rearrangement joins TRBV19 to TRBJ2-2; TRBD1 aligns across 10 bases. Trimming at V came to 4 bases and at J to 3 bases, leaving 2 bases not matched to a gene. The CDR3 runs 15 residues. Germline loops: CDR1 LNHDA, CDR2 SQIVND (reference sequence). The CDR3 coding sequence is TGTGCCAGTAGTACCGGGACAGGGGACACCGGGGAGCTGTTTTTT. Translating it yields CASSTGTGDTGELFF.

The chain combines TRBV18 with TRBJ1-5; the D is unclear. V lost 3 bases, J lost 6 bases, and 24 bases lay in between. The CDR3 runs to 18 residues. Germline V lookup: CDR1 KGHSH, CDR2 LQKENI. The CDR3 loop reads CASSPLDSGPTEGQPQHF. CDR3 in DNA: TGTGCCAGCTCACCTCTCGATAGCGGCCCCACGGAGGGTCAGCCCCAGCATTTT.

The rearrangement links TRBV5-5 to TRBJ1-1; D is possibly TRBD1 (5 bases). The length of the CDR3 is 15 residues. Deletions cut 1 base from V and 1 base from J, with 11 bases between. The germline V gene has CDR1 SGHKS and CDR2 YYEKEE (reference sequence). CDR3 region: CASSLTRQRNTEAFF. The CDR3, as DNA: TGTGCCAGCAGCTTGACGAGACAGAGGAACACTGAAGCTTTCTTT.

This clonotype was found a few times. The gene calls are TRBV18 and TRBJ1-5; D ambiguous. Germline V gene data show CDR1 as KGHSH and CDR2 as LQKENI. V was clipped by 2 bases and J by 2 bases, with 7 bases between them. The CDR3 extends over 14 amino acids. The CDR3 nucleotides are TGTGCCAGCTCACCAGGGGTCGGCAATCAGCCCCAGCATTTT. It is translated as CASSPGVGNQPQHF.

This clonotype has more than one count but fewer than ten. The chain is built from TRBV6-5 and TRBJ1-2; D is undetermined. The CDR3 has 11 residues. V was pared by 6 bases and J by 2 bases, with 4 bases between. CDR1 and CDR2 from the germline V gene are MNHEY and SVGAGI. The chain's CDR3 is CASRLNYGYTF. CDR3 nucleotides: TGTGCCAGCAGACTCAACTATGGCTACACCTTC.

The table lists this clonotype with a few counts. The rearrangement uses TRBV13 and TRBJ2-7; D may be TRBD2 (6 bases). V was cut by 4 bases and J by 0 bases, with 28 bases left in between. The CDR3 has 20 residues. The V gene's germline CDR1 is PRHDT and CDR2 FYEKMQ (reference sequence). CDR3 in DNA: TGTGCCAGCAGCTCAAGGGCAGACGGGGACTCCTGGCTCTCCTCCTACGAGCAGTACTTC. The encoded protein is CASSSRADGDSWLSSYEQYF.

The chain carries TRBV5-4 and TRBJ2-2, with 9 bases matching TRBD2. The CDR3 extends over 16 amino acids. The trim removed 0 bases at V and 4 bases at J, leaving 4 bases unmatched. Germline CDR1 and CDR2: SGHNT and YYREEE (reference sequence). The CDR3 region has the DNA TGTGCCAGCAGCTTGGGCGGGGGGGCCCTCACCGGGGAGCTGTTTTTT. Translated, it gives CASSLGGGALTGELFF.

This chain uses TRBV6-5 with TRBJ2-7; 7 bases align to TRBD1. Germline trimming cut 5 bases from V and 1 base from J; bases unmatched to any gene: 2. From germline, CDR1 is MNHEY and CDR2 SVGAGI. The CDR3 totals 13 residues. CDR3 protein: CASSVTGSYEQYF. DNA of the CDR3: TGTGCCAGCAGTGTGACAGGGTCCTACGAGCAGTACTTC.

Only a few counts were recorded for this clonotype. The rearrangement uses TRBV5-4 and TRBJ2-2; D is ambiguous. The V end lost 3 bases, the J end lost 6 bases, and 9 bases lay between the germline ends. The CDR3 consists of 13 residues. CDR1 is SGHNT and CDR2 is YYREEE in the germline V gene (reference sequence). The CDR3 region has the DNA TGTGCCAGCAGCTGGCGAGTGGCCGGGGAGCTGTTTTTT. It codes for CASSWRVAGELFF. Combining the CDR3 with reference TRBV5-4 and TRBJ2-2 gives the whole variable domain ETGVTQSPTHLIKTRGQQVTLRCSSQSGHNTVSWYQQALGQGPQFIFQYYREEENGRGNFPPRFSGLQFPNYSSELNVNALELDDSALYLCASSWRVAGELFFGEGSRLTVL.

In this sample, this clonotype turned up a few times. The J gene is TRBJ2-3, the V gene TRBV5-4, with no clear D. Germline CDR1 reads SGHNT; CDR2 reads YYREEE (reference sequence). Trimming removed 0 bases from V and 2 bases from J, with 13 bases in between. This CDR3 is 16 amino acids long. Here the CDR3 DNA reads TGTGCCAGCAGCTTGGACCAAGCGACAACCACAGATACGCAGTATTTT. Protein: CASSLDQATTTDTQYF.

This clonotype occurred a few times. V gene TRBV18 combines with J gene TRBJ1-2; no clear D. The CDR3 loop spans 13 amino acids. The germline V and J ends were trimmed by 3 bases and 6 bases, with 11 bases remaining between them. Germline V lookup: CDR1 KGHSH, CDR2 LQKENI. The CDR3 sequence is CASSPAPSDGYTF. The CDR3 DNA reads as TGTGCCAGCTCACCGGCACCGTCCGATGGCTACACCTTC.

V is TRBV5-6 and J is TRBJ2-7; D perhaps matches TRBD1 (6 bases). Trimming left V 4 bases short and J 1 base short, with 12 bases between. The CDR3 covers 14 residues. Germline V lookup: CDR1 SGHDT, CDR2 YYEEEE. CDR3 in amino acids: CASSVAGQSYEQYF. CDR3 bases: TGTGCCAGCAGCGTCGCAGGACAGTCCTACGAGCAGTACTTC.

This clonotype was recorded a few times. This chain uses TRBV30 with TRBJ2-3; D is possibly TRBD1 or TRBD2 (5 bases each). V gave up 0 bases and J gave up 0 bases, with 13 bases separating them. Germline loops: CDR1 GTSNPN, CDR2 SVGIG (reference sequence). The CDR3 totals 16 residues. DNA for the CDR3: TGTGCCTGGAGTGTATGGGGCGGGTTTAGCACAGATACGCAGTATTTT. Translation gives CAWSVWGGFSTDTQYF. The full variable domain, with the rest looked up from reference TRBV30 and TRBJ2-3, is SQTIHQWPATLVQPVGSPLSLECTVEGTSNPNLYWYRQAAGRGLQLLFYSVGIGQISSEVPQNLSASRPQDRQFILSSKKLLLSDSGFYLCAWSVWGGFSTDTQYFGPGTRLTVL.

This clonotype has more than one count but fewer than ten. The V call is TRBV6-6, the J call TRBJ2-1; 10 bases align to TRBD2. The CDR3 extends over 15 amino acids. Germline V gives CDR1 MNHNY, CDR2 SVGAGI (reference sequence). After removal of 6 bases from V and 8 bases from J, the junction contained 10 bases not matched to a gene. The CDR3 region has the DNA TGTGCCAGCAGCCGAGGGGCTAGCGGGAGCTATGAGCAGTTCTTC. Amino acid sequence: CASSRGASGSYEQFF.

This clonotype was counted between two and nine times. The chain employs TRBV15 and TRBJ2-7; D is ambiguous. This CDR3 has 14 residues. Germline-derived CDR1 and CDR2 are LNHNV and YYDKDF (reference sequence). The V gene lost 0 bases and the J gene lost 3 bases, with 9 bases spanning the gap. This CDR3 reads CATSRDRQHYEQYF. The CDR3, as DNA: TGTGCCACCAGCAGAGATCGGCAGCACTACGAGCAGTACTTC.

A single count supports this clonotype. The chain joins TRBV30 to TRBJ2-5; 13 bases align to TRBD2. Germline trimming cut 0 bases from V and 2 bases from J; bases unmatched to any gene: 3. This CDR3 spans 16 amino acids. CDR1 and CDR2 from the germline V gene are GTSNPN and SVGIG (reference sequence). CDR3 in DNA: TGTGCCTGGAGTGTAATGACTAGCGGGAGGCAAGAGACCCAGTACTTC. Amino acid sequence: CAWSVMTSGRQETQYF.

This sequence joins TRBV12-3 or TRBV12-4 and TRBJ2-2, with TRBD2 as a possible D gene (5 bases). V was pared by 5 bases and J by 5 bases, with 9 bases between. The CDR3 loop spans 13 amino acids. Written as DNA, the CDR3 is TGTGCCAGCAGTGGCCCGGGGACCGGGGAGCTGTTTTTT. Translating gives CASSGPGTGELFF.